Below are 25 T cell receptor beta chains sequenced from a single sample in a study of ipilimumab plus nivolumab after autologous stem cell transplantation. TCRdb's table, derived via immunoSEQ multiplex PCR, lists solely in-frame clones and lacks some. Found here are fewer than 30,000 clones, approximately 86% of them singletons; the top ten hold 5.2%. This specimen consisted of PBMCs, obtained in a trial of ipilimumab plus nivolumab as post-transplant consolidation. Every receptor here comes from a male donor with diffuse large B-cell lymphoma.

The V and J genes are TRBV6-1 and TRBJ1-5; maybe TRBD1 (5 bases). Germline assignment: CDR1 MNHNS and CDR2 SASEGT. The CDR3 covers 13 residues. Deletions cut 6 bases from V and 6 bases from J, with 12 bases between. CDR3 in amino acids: CASRGGMSQPQHF. The CDR3 DNA reads as TGTGCCAGCAGGGGGGGTATGAGTCAGCCCCAGCATTTT.

The gene calls are TRBV7-2 and TRBJ2-7, with D maybe TRBD1 (6 bases). V was pared by 5 bases and J by 3 bases, with 17 bases between. The CDR3 has 15 residues. Germline loops: CDR1 SGHTA, CDR2 FQGNSA. CDR3 nucleotide sequence: TGTGCCAGCAGCCCCGGAACCGGACAGTACTACGAGCAGTACTTC. It codes for CASSPGTGQYYEQYF.

This rearrangement joins TRBV9 to TRBJ1-6; a possible D gene is TRBD1 (6 bases). Germline loops: CDR1 SGDLS, CDR2 YYNGEE. Deletions cut 3 bases from V and 6 bases from J, with 13 bases between. CDR3 length equals 15 residues. The DNA of the CDR3 is TGTGCCAGCAGCGCCCAACAGGGAACTAATTCACCCCTCCACTTT. It is translated as CASSAQQGTNSPLHF.

The V gene is TRBV19, the J gene TRBJ1-2; TRBD1 is a possible D gene (6 bases). Germline V gene sequence: CDR1 LNHDA, CDR2 SQIVND (reference sequence). Trimming pared 6 bases from V and 7 bases from J, leaving 12 bases between. This CDR3 spans 12 amino acids. This CDR3 is CASRIGGAGYTF. As DNA, the CDR3 is TGTGCCAGTAGAATCGGGGGGGCTGGCTACACCTTC.

The chain uses TRBV21-1 and TRBJ1-4. TRBV21-1 counts as a pseudogene. This CDR3 has 19 residues. This chain's CDR3 is CASSNVFSREMATNEKLFF. CDR3 DNA: TGTGCCAGCAGCAATGTGTTTTCGAGGGAAATGGCAACTAATGAAAAACTGTTTTTT.

The chain has TRBV5-1 and TRBJ2-3, with 8 nucleotides matching TRBD1. V lost 4 bases and J lost 6; bases outside the gene matches: 10. CDR3 length: 15 amino acids. Germline loops: CDR1 SGHRS, CDR2 YFSETQ. The CDR3 DNA reads TGCGCCAGCAGCAACCCTGGACAGGGTAAGGATACGCAGTATTTT. The encoded protein is CASSNPGQGKDTQYF.

V is TRBV7-6 and J is TRBJ2-5, with D possibly TRBD2 on 6 matching bases. The CDR3 consists of 16 residues. Germline V gene lookup returns CDR1 SGHVS and CDR2 FNYEAQ. The V end lost 5 bases, the J end lost 5 bases, and 21 bases lay between the germline ends. CDR3 residues: CASSPRGGAGRETQYF. Written as DNA, the CDR3 is TGTGCCAGCAGCCCACGCGGTGGGGCAGGGAGGGAGACCCAGTACTTC.

The chain recombines TRBV5-1 with TRBJ2-7, with 16 nucleotides matching TRBD2. V lost 4 bases and J lost 4; bases outside the gene matches: 14. Germline loops: CDR1 SGHRS, CDR2 YFSETQ. The CDR3 consists of 19 residues. The CDR3 coding sequence is TGCGCCAGCAGCCTACATATCTCCGGGACTAGCGGGGGGGCGTACGAGCAGTACTTC. It yields the protein CASSLHISGTSGGAYEQYF.

V is TRBV19 and J is TRBJ2-7, with 8 nucleotides matching TRBD2. J lost 2 bases, V lost 4 bases, and 10 bases had no gene match. The V gene's germline CDR1 is LNHDA and CDR2 SQIVND (reference sequence). This CDR3 contains 16 residues. The CDR3 region is CASSTRVTSVTYEQYF. CDR3 in DNA: TGTGCCAGTAGTACAAGGGTGACTAGCGTTACCTACGAGCAGTACTTC.

This chain connects TRBV2 to TRBJ2-7; D gene uncertain. Germline CDR1 is SNHLY and CDR2 is FYNNEI. The V and J ends lost 7 bases and 2 bases respectively, with 3 bases between them. This CDR3 spans 10 amino acids. CDR3: CASTAYEQYF. The CDR3 DNA follows: TGTGCCAGCACAGCCTACGAGCAGTACTTC.

The chain carries TRBV6-5 and TRBJ2-7, with 8 positions matching TRBD1. This CDR3 comprises 15 residues. The germline CDR1 and CDR2 sequences are MNHEY and SVGAGI. With V trimmed by 6 bases and J by 1 base, 8 bases remained unmatched. CDR3: CASRNQGARSYEQYF. The DNA of the CDR3 is TGTGCCAGCAGAAACCAGGGGGCGCGGTCCTACGAGCAGTACTTC.

The chain carries TRBV18 and TRBJ2-2; D is tentatively TRBD1 or TRBD2 (5 bases each). Germline CDR1 reads KGHSH; CDR2 reads LQKENI. V was clipped by 6 bases and J by 1 base, with 18 bases between them. The CDR3 extends over 17 amino acids. DNA of the CDR3: TGTGCCAGCTCTCAGGGATCGGGACGCTGGAACACCGGGGAGCTGTTTTTT. This gives the protein CASSQGSGRWNTGELFF.

This chain connects TRBV5-4 to TRBJ2-3; the D gene is possibly TRBD2 (5 bases). Germline CDR1 and CDR2: SGHNT and YYREEE (reference sequence). The CDR3 contains 14 residues. V lost 4 bases and J 4 bases, leaving 13 bases between the germline ends. In nucleotides, the CDR3 is TGTGCCAGCAGCCCCGGGATCGGGGCAGATACGCAGTATTTT. Amino acids: CASSPGIGADTQYF.

The chain has TRBV5-4 and TRBJ2-7; D may be TRBD1 (6 bases). The V end lost 3 bases, the J end lost 3 bases, and 16 bases lay between the germline ends. The CDR3 has 15 amino acids. Per germline, CDR1 SGHNT and CDR2 YYREEE (reference sequence). For the CDR3, the DNA is TGTGCCAGCAGCTCCACCTCCGGGACAAGCTACGAGCAGTACTTC. This gives the protein CASSSTSGTSYEQYF.

The chain has TRBV5-4 and TRBJ2-3; 10 bases are a match to TRBD2. The length of the CDR3 is 16 residues. V dropped 4 bases and J dropped 0; count of bases not matched to a gene: 5. Germline-derived CDR1 and CDR2 are SGHNT and YYREEE (reference sequence). The DNA of the CDR3 is TGTGCCAGCAGCCTAAAGCGGGGGGGTAGCACAGATACGCAGTATTTT. As protein: CASSLKRGGSTDTQYF.

The chain is built from TRBV7-6 and TRBJ2-5, with D possibly being TRBD1 (6 bases). The CDR3 is 14 amino acids. The V end was cut by 5 bases, the J end by 2 bases, with 12 bases between. The germline V gene encodes CDR1 SGHVS and CDR2 FNYEAQ. CDR3 coding DNA: TGTGCCAGCAGCGTCTCCGGGACACAAGAGACCCAGTACTTC. Translated: CASSVSGTQETQYF.

This chain links TRBV11-3 with TRBJ2-1; D possibly uses TRBD1 or TRBD2 (5 bases each). The CDR3 consists of 14 residues. Germline assignment: CDR1 SGHNT and CDR2 YENEEA. V was cut by 4 bases and J by 9 bases, with 16 bases left in between. The CDR3 loop reads CASSSSGPTTEQFF. The CDR3 DNA is TGTGCCAGCAGCTCCTCGGGACCAACTACTGAGCAGTTCTTC.

J is TRBJ1-1 and V is TRBV11-2; 9 bases are a match to TRBD1. The CDR3 contains 13 residues. V shed 3 bases and J 5 bases; nucleotides not matched to a gene: 1. In germline, CDR1 is SGHAT, CDR2 FQNNGV. CDR3 protein: CASSLGQGTEAFF. The CDR3 coding sequence is TGTGCCAGCAGCTTGGGACAGGGTACTGAAGCTTTCTTT.

This clone was counted between two and nine times. The rearrangement joins TRBV9 to TRBJ2-7, with 7 bases lining up with TRBD1. The CDR3 sequence is 15 residues long. Germline V gives CDR1 SGDLS, CDR2 YYNGEE. V trimming: 4 bases; J trimming: 3 bases; junction bases outside the gene matches: 10. The CDR3 here is CASSPSGQADYEQYF. The DNA for the CDR3 is TGTGCCAGCAGCCCAAGTGGACAGGCCGACTACGAGCAGTACTTC.

The V call is TRBV19, the J call TRBJ2-7; D not resolved. V was cut by 3 bases and J by 0 bases, with 6 bases left in between. There are 13 residues in the CDR3. The germline V gene encodes CDR1 LNHDA and CDR2 SQIVND (reference sequence). Here the CDR3 reads CASSMETSYEQYF. The CDR3 DNA is TGTGCCAGTAGTATGGAGACCTCCTACGAGCAGTACTTC.

CDR3 DNA: TGTGCCAGCAGCGTTAGAATGTCAGGGGATGCTTACGAGCAGTACTTC. As protein: CASSVRMSGDAYEQYF. The V call is TRBV7-8, the J call TRBJ2-5, with D possibly matching TRBD1 (6 bases). The last part of the DNA fits TRBJ2-7 better; the J call may be wrong. The CDR3 is made up of 16 amino acids. CDR1 SGHVS and CDR2 FQNEAQ come from the germline V gene.

This clone occurred a few times. The chain links TRBV7-8 to TRBJ1-2; 8 nucleotides align to TRBD1. Per the germline V gene, CDR1 is SGHVS and CDR2 is FQNEAQ. This CDR3 spans 14 amino acids. Germline trimming cut 7 bases from V and 8 bases from J; bases unmatched to any gene: 12. The CDR3 DNA reads as TGTGCCAGCACCCCAGGGGGCATATCGTGGGGCTACACCTTC. Its translation is CASTPGGISWGYTF. Using reference TRBV7-8 and TRBJ1-2 for the parts outside the CDR3, the full variable domain is GAGVSQSPRYKVAKRGQDVALRCDPISGHVSLFWYQQALGQGPEFLTYFQNEAQLDKSGLPSDRFFAERPEGSVSTLKIQRTQQEDSAVYLCASTPGGISWGYTFGSGTRLTVV.

This clone was found once. The chain is built from TRBV7-9 and TRBJ2-7, with 11 bases matching TRBD1. The germline gives CDR1 SEHNR, CDR2 FQNEAQ (reference sequence). The CDR3 is 15 residues long. V shed 4 bases and J 6 bases; nucleotides not matched to a gene: 8. Written as DNA, the CDR3 is TGTGCCAGCAGCTCCCCGGGACAGGGGGTTAGCGAGCAGTACTTC. As protein: CASSSPGQGVSEQYF.

This clone was counted only a few times. The V gene is TRBV6-1, the J gene TRBJ2-7; D is possibly TRBD2 (5 bases). This CDR3 comprises 14 residues. Germline values: CDR1 MNHNS, CDR2 SASEGT. V was cut by 1 base and J by 4 bases, with 11 bases left in between. This chain's CDR3 is CASSEGDPGYEQYF. As DNA, the CDR3 is TGTGCCAGCAGTGAAGGGGATCCGGGGTACGAGCAGTACTTC.

This chain uses TRBV7-9 with TRBJ1-1; unclear D gene. CDR1 is SEHNR, CDR2 FQNEAQ, per germline (reference sequence). The CDR3 extends over 12 amino acids. V lost 4 bases to trimming and J lost 1 base, with 4 bases between them. As DNA, the CDR3 is TGTGCCAGCAGCTCCACGAACACTGAAGCTTTCTTT. Protein sequence: CASSSTNTEAFF.